This entry lists 20 T cell receptor beta chains sequenced from one sample in a study of memory CD4+ T cells and cytomegalovirus serostatus. TCRdb's table, derived via immunoSEQ multiplex PCR, lists solely in-frame clones and lacks some. Among about 61,000 clones, approximately 85% were seen once, and the ten largest hold 0.85% to 0.95%. The sort gate was single viable CD3+CD4+CD8-CD45RO+ cells for memory CD4+ T cells. The sample comprised memory CD4+ T cells from blood. Source of these receptors: an adult in good health and CMV-seronegative.

V usage is TRBV5-8 and J usage is TRBJ2-3, with TRBD1 matching over 7 bases. V gave up 3 bases and J gave up 7 bases; unmatched junction bases: 11. The CDR3 has 15 residues. CDR1 is SGHTS, CDR2 YDEGEE, per germline. CDR3 amino acids: CASSSRQGDWYTQYF. For the CDR3, the DNA is TGTGCCAGCAGCTCTCGCCAGGGGGATTGGTATACGCAGTATTTT.

V usage is TRBV18 and J usage is TRBJ2-7; D is perhaps TRBD1 or TRBD2 (6 bases each). V dropped 4 bases and J dropped 2 bases, with 12 bases sitting between them. The CDR3 spans 14 residues. Germline V gives CDR1 KGHSH, CDR2 LQKENI. The CDR3 nucleotides are TGTGCCAGCTCACGAGGGGGGCTAACCTACGAGCAGTACTTC. The encoded protein is CASSRGGLTYEQYF.

The V and J genes are TRBV2 and TRBJ1-1; D is unresolved. In germline, CDR1 is SNHLY, CDR2 FYNNEI. CDR3 size: 15 residues. V was pared by 7 bases and J by 6 bases, with 21 bases between. The CDR3 DNA is TGTGCCAGCACCCTGGCTGGGTGGGGTGGCTCTGAAGCTTTCTTT. This codes for CASTLAGWGGSEAFF.

This clone was seen once. The chain carries TRBV5-1 and TRBJ2-7, with TRBD1 identical over 7 bases. V was pared by 2 bases and J by 2 bases, with 4 bases of the junction left unmatched. The germline CDR1 and CDR2 sequences are SGHRS and YFSETQ. There are 14 residues in the CDR3. CDR3 DNA sequence: TGCGCCAGCAGCTTCGGGGACAGTACCTACGAGCAGTACTTC. As protein: CASSFGDSTYEQYF.

This chain connects TRBV19 to TRBJ1-1; tentatively, D is TRBD1 (5 bases). The germline V gene has CDR1 LNHDA and CDR2 SQIVND (reference sequence). This CDR3 contains 15 residues. V gave up 10 bases and J gave up 1 base, with 19 bases separating them. CDR3 region: CATSPHYGANTEAFF. CDR3 sequence (DNA): TGTGCCACCAGTCCCCATTATGGGGCGAACACTGAAGCTTTCTTT.

This chain connects TRBV7-9 to TRBJ2-1; D uncertain. Trimming removed 1 base at V and 8 bases at J, with 18 bases between. The CDR3 runs 16 residues. Looked up from germline, CDR1 is SEHNR and CDR2 is FQNEAQ (reference sequence). CDR3: CASSLGGLAKKDEQFF. Written as DNA, the CDR3 is TGTGCCAGCAGCTTAGGGGGTCTCGCAAAAAAGGATGAGCAGTTCTTC.

The chain has TRBV6-1 and TRBJ2-7; perhaps TRBD1 as D (6 bases). Germline V gives CDR1 MNHNS, CDR2 SASEGT. The V end was cut by 6 bases, the J end by 4 bases, with 13 bases between. The CDR3 totals 13 residues. DNA for the CDR3: TGTGCCAGCAGCTCGCAAGGGGGTTACGAGCAGTACTTC. The encoded protein is CASSSQGGYEQYF.

The chain couples TRBV27 to TRBJ1-6, with unresolved D. From germline, CDR1 is MNHEY and CDR2 SMNVEV (reference sequence). The CDR3 consists of 14 residues. V was shortened by 0 bases and J by 6 bases, with 6 bases between the two germline ends. CDR3 protein: CASSLSTRNSPLHF. The DNA for the CDR3 is TGTGCCAGCAGTTTATCCACCCGTAATTCACCCCTCCACTTT.

The chain has TRBV6-5 and TRBJ1-6; the match to TRBD1 covers 7 bases. This CDR3 has 14 residues. CDR1 and CDR2 (germline): MNHEY, SVGAGI. V trimming: 6 bases; J trimming: 8 bases; junction bases outside the gene matches: 7. CDR3: CASRGDSHDSPLHF. As DNA, the CDR3 is TGTGCCAGCAGAGGGGACAGCCATGATTCACCCCTCCACTTT.

The chain couples TRBV11-2 to TRBJ1-1; 8 nucleotides align to TRBD1. The CDR3 covers 15 residues. Germline V CDR1 and CDR2: SGHAT, FQNNGV. V trimming: 0 bases; J trimming: 5 bases; junction bases outside the gene matches: 5. The CDR3 nucleotides read TGTGCCAGCAGCTTAGAGCACAGGGGGGGAACTGAAGCTTTCTTT. Translating gives CASSLEHRGGTEAFF.

The chain is built from TRBV5-1 and TRBJ2-5; 10 nucleotides match TRBD1. V gave up 2 bases and J gave up 5 bases; unmatched junction bases: 9. Germline values: CDR1 SGHRS, CDR2 YFSETQ. The CDR3 runs to 16 residues. CDR3 residues: CASSFWSGQGEETQYF. In DNA form, the CDR3 reads TGCGCCAGCAGCTTCTGGTCCGGACAGGGGGAGGAGACCCAGTACTTC.

The V and J genes are TRBV10-2 and TRBJ2-5; TRBD2 matches at 11 bases. Trimming took 6 bases from V and 5 from J; bases not matched to a gene: 8. The germline gives CDR1 WSHSY, CDR2 SAAADI. This CDR3 has 15 residues. The CDR3 protein is CASSLAGGPGETQYF. The CDR3 bases are TGCGCCAGCAGCCTAGCGGGGGGCCCAGGGGAGACCCAGTACTTC.

The J gene is TRBJ1-3, the V gene TRBV5-4, with D perhaps TRBD1 (5 bases). V was clipped by 0 bases and J by 12 bases, with 10 bases between them. This CDR3 contains 12 residues. CDR1 SGHNT and CDR2 YYREEE come from the germline V gene (reference sequence). The CDR3 sequence: CASSLEQGSIYF. The CDR3, as DNA: TGTGCCAGCAGCTTGGAGCAGGGAAGCATATATTTT. Full variable domain (rest looked up from reference TRBV5-4 and TRBJ1-3): ETGVTQSPTHLIKTRGQQVTLRCSSQSGHNTVSWYQQALGQGPQFIFQYYREEENGRGNFPPRFSGLQFPNYSSELNVNALELDDSALYLCASSLEQGSIYFGEGSWLTVV.

The gene calls are TRBV6-1 and TRBJ2-2, with 8 bases lining up with TRBD2. V was pared by 5 bases and J by 5 bases, with 7 bases of the junction left unmatched. The CDR3 is 15 amino acids. CDR1 and CDR2 from the germline V gene are MNHNS and SASEGT. The CDR3 is CASSHGGAGTGELFF. CDR3 nucleotide sequence: TGTGCCAGCAGTCACGGGGGGGCCGGAACCGGGGAGCTGTTTTTT.

The count of this clone is one. V is TRBV18 and J is TRBJ2-2; D unresolved. From germline, CDR1 is KGHSH and CDR2 LQKENI. The CDR3 is 15 residues long. The V gene lost 3 bases and the J gene lost 4 bases, with 12 bases spanning the gap. The CDR3 reads CASSPNEVSTGELFF. The CDR3 bases are TGTGCCAGCTCACCGAACGAAGTAAGCACCGGGGAGCTGTTTTTT.

The rearrangement links TRBV2 to TRBJ2-3; D may be TRBD1 or TRBD2 (5 bases each). Per germline, CDR1 SNHLY and CDR2 FYNNEI. V was cut by 4 bases and J by 3 bases, with 17 bases left in between. This CDR3 is built from 16 residues. CDR3 nucleotide sequence: TGTGCCAGCAGTGCGGGATTGGGGCTGGGGACAGATACGCAGTATTTT. Translating it yields CASSAGLGLGTDTQYF.

V and J are TRBV25-1 and TRBJ2-1; D not certain. The CDR3 consists of 15 residues. V shed 3 bases and J shed 0 bases, with 9 bases lying between them. Germline CDR1 is MGHDK and CDR2 is SYGVNS. The CDR3 reads CASSDIAGSYNEQFF. CDR3 sequence (DNA): TGTGCCAGCAGTGATATAGCTGGCTCCTACAATGAGCAGTTCTTC.

V is TRBV30 and J is TRBJ2-1; 7 bases match TRBD2. CDR1 and CDR2 (germline): GTSNPN, SVGIG (reference sequence). Losses at the gene ends were 0 bases for V and 3 bases for J; bases not matched to a gene: 11. CDR3 size: 17 residues. The CDR3, as DNA: TGTGCCTGGAGTGTTGGGGCCCGCCCGGGGGGCTACAATGAGCAGTTCTTC. It specifies CAWSVGARPGGYNEQFF.

The chain couples TRBV7-3 to TRBJ2-1; D not resolved. The V and J ends lost 3 bases and 5 bases respectively, with 14 bases between them. The CDR3 is 15 amino acids. Germline V CDR1 and CDR2: SGHTA, FQGTGA. CDR3 sequence (DNA): TGTGCCAGCAGCTTGGATTCCTTACGCAACAATGAGCAGTTCTTC. This codes for CASSLDSLRNNEQFF.

The chain uses TRBV5-1 and TRBJ2-2; no clear D. V lost 2 bases and J 1 base, leaving 6 bases between the germline ends. CDR1 and CDR2 (germline): SGHRS, YFSETQ. This CDR3 is built from 14 residues. The CDR3 is CASSLPRNTGELFF. The DNA for the CDR3 is TGCGCCAGCAGCTTACCCAGGAACACCGGGGAGCTGTTTTTT.